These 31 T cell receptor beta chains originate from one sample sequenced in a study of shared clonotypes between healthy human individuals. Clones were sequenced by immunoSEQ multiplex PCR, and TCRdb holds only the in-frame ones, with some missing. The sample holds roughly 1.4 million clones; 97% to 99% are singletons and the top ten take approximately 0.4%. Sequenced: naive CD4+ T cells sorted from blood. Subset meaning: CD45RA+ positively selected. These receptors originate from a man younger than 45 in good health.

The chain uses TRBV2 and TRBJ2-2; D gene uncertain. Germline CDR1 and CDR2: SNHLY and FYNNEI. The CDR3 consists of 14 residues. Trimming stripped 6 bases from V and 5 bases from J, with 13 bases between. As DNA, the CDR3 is TGTGCCAGCAGCTTAGGGCCGAGGACCGGGGAGCTGTTTTTT. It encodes CASSLGPRTGELFF.

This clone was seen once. CDR3 protein: CASSPGLEPPRDTQYF. CDR3 in DNA: TGCGCCAGCAGCCCCGGGTTGGAACCCCCTCGGGATACGCAGTATTTT. The chain couples TRBV5-1 to TRBJ2-3; D gene uncertain. The CDR3 is 16 amino acids. V gave up 4 bases and J gave up 6 bases, with 21 bases separating them. Germline assignment: CDR1 SGHRS and CDR2 YFSETQ.

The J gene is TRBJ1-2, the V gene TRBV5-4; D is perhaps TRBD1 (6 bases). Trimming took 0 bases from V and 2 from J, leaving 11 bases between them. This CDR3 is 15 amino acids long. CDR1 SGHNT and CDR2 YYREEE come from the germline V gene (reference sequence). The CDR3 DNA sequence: TGTGCCAGCAGCTTGGCACAGGGAACCAACTATGGCTACACCTTC. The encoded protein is CASSLAQGTNYGYTF.

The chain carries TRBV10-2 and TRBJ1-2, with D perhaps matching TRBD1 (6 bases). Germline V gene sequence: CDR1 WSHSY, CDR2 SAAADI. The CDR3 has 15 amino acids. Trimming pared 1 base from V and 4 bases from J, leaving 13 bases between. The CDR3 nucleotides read TGCGCCAGCAGTGAGTGGGGGGGCGGCGGCTATGGCTACACCTTC. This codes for CASSEWGGGGYGYTF.

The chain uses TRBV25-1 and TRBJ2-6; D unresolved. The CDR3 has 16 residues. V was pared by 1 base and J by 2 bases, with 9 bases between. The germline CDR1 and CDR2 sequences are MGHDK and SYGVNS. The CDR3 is CASSESRAAGANVLTF. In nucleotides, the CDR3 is TGTGCCAGCAGTGAATCTAGGGCCGCTGGGGCCAACGTCCTGACTTTC.

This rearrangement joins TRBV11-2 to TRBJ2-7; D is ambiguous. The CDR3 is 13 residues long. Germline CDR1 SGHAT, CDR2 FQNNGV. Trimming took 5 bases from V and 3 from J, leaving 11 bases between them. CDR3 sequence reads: CASSIDKDYEQYF. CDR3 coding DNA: TGTGCCAGCAGCATCGACAAGGACTACGAGCAGTACTTC. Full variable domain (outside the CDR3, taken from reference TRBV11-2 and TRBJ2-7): EAGVAQSPRYKIIEKRQSVAFWCNPISGHATLYWYQQILGQGPKLLIQFQNNGVVDDSQLPKDRFSAERLKGVDSTLKIQPAKLEDSAVYLCASSIDKDYEQYFGPGTRLTVT.

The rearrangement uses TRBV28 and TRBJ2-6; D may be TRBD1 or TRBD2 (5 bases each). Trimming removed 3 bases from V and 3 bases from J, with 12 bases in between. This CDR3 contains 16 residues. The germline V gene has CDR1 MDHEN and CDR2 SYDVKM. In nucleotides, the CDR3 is TGTGCCAGCAGTTTGTGGGACGCCGTTGGGGCCAACGTCCTGACTTTC. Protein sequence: CASSLWDAVGANVLTF.

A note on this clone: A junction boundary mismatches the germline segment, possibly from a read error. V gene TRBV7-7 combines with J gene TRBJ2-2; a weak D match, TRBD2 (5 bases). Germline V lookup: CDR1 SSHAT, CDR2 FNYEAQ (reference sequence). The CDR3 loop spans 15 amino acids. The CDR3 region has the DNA TGTGCTAGCAGCTTAGGAGGCGTGGACACCGGGGAGCTGTTTTTT. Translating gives CASSLGGVDTGELFF.

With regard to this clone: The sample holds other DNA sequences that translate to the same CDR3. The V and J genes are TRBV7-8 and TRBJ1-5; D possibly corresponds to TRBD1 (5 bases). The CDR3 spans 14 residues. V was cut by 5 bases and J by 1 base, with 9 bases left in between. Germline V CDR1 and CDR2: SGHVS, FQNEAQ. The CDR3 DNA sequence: TGTGCCAGCAGCGTCCGGGACAGCAATCAGCCCCAGCATTTT. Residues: CASSVRDSNQPQHF. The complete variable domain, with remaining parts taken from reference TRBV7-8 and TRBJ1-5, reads GAGVSQSPRYKVAKRGQDVALRCDPISGHVSLFWYQQALGQGPEFLTYFQNEAQLDKSGLPSDRFFAERPEGSVSTLKIQRTQQEDSAVYLCASSVRDSNQPQHFGDGTRLSIL.

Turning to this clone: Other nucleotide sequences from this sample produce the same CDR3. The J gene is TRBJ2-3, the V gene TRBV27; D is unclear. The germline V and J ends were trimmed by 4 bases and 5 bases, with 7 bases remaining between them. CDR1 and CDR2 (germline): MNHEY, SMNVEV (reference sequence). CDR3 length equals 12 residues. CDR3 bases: TGTGCCAGCAGTTCCCCGGGAGATACGCAGTATTTT. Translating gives CASSSPGDTQYF.

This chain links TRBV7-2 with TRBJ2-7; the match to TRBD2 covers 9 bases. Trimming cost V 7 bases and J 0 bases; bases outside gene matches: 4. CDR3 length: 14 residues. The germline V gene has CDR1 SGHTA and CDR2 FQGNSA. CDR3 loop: CASTAGGSSYEQYF. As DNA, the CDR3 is TGTGCCAGCACGGCGGGAGGGAGCTCCTACGAGCAGTACTTC.

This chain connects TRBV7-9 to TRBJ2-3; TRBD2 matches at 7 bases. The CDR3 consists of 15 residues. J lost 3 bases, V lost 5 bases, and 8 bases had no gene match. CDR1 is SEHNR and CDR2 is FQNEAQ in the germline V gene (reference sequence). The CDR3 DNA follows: TGTGCCAGCAGCCCACAGCTGGGGGGGACAGATACGCAGTATTTT. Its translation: CASSPQLGGTDTQYF.

CDR3 protein: CASSEPSGASYEQYF. In nucleotides, the CDR3 is TGTGCCAGCAGTGAACCCAGCGGGGCTTCCTACGAGCAGTACTTC. V is TRBV2 and J is TRBJ2-7, with 7 bases that match TRBD2. The CDR3 totals 15 residues. Germline V CDR1 and CDR2: SNHLY, FYNNEI. Trimming took 2 bases from V and 1 from J; bases not matched to a gene: 5.

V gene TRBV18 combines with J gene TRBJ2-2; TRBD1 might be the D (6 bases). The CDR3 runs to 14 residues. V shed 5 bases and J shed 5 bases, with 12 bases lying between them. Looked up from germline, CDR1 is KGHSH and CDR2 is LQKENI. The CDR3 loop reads CASSSDSQTGELFF. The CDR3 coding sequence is TGTGCCAGCTCATCGGACAGTCAAACCGGGGAGCTGTTTTTT.

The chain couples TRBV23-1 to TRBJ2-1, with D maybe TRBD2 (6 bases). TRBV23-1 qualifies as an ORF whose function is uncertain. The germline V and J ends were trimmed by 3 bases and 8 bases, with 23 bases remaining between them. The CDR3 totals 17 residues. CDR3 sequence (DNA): TGCGCCAGCAGTCACTCTCGCGGGGACGGTTGTTTCCATGAGCAGTTCTTC. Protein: CASSHSRGDGCFHEQFF.

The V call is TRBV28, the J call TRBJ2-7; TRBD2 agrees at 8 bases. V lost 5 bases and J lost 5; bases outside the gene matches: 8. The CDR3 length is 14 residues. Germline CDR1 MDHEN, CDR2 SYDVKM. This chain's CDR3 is CASSSLAGGHEQYF. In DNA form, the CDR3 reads TGTGCCAGCAGTAGTTTGGCGGGAGGACACGAGCAGTACTTC.

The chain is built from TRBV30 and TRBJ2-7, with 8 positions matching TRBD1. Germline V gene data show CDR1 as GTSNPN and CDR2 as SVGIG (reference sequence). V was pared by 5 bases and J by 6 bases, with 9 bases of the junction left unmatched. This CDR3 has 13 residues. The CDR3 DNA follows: TGTGCCTGGGACGGACAGGGCGCTACCGAGCAGTACTTC. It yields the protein CAWDGQGATEQYF.

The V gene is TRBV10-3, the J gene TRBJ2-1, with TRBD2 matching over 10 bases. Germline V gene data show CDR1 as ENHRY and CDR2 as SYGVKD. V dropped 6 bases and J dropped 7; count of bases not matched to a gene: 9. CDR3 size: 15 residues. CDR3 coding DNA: TGTGCCATCAGCGACCCGGGACTAGCGTCGAATGAGCAGTTCTTC. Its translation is CAISDPGLASNEQFF.

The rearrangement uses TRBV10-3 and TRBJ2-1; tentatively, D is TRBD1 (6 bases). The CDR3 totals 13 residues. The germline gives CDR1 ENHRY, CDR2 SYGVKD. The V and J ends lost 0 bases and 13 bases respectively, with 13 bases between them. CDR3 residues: CAISESSGTFQFF. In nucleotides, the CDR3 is TGTGCCATCAGTGAGTCGTCAGGGACATTCCAGTTCTTC.

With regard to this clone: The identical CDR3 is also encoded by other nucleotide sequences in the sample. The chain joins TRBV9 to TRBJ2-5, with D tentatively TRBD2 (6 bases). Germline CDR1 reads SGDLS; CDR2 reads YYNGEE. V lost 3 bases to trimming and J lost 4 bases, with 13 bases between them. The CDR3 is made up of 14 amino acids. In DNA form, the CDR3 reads TGTGCCAGCAGCGACCGGCGGGGAGGAGAGACCCAGTACTTC. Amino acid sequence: CASSDRRGGETQYF.

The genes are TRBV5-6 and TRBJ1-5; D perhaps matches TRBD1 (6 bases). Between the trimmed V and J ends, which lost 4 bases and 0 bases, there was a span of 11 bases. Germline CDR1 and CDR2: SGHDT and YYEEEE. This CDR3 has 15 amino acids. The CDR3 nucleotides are TGTGCCAGCAGCCGGACAGTAACTAGCAATCAGCCCCAGCATTTT. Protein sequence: CASSRTVTSNQPQHF.

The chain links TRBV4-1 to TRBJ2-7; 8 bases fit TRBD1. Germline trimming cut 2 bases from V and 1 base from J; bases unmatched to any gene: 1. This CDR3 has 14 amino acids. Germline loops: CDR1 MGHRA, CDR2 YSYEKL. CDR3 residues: CASSQRQGSYEQYF. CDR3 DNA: TGCGCCAGCAGCCAACGACAGGGGTCCTACGAGCAGTACTTC.

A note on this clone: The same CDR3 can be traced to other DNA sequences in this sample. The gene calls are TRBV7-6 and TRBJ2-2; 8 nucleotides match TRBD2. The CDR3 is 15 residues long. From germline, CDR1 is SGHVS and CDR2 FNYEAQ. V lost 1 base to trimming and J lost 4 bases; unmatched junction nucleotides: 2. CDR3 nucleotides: TGTGCCAGCAGCTTAGGAGCGGGAGCCACCGGGGAGCTGTTTTTT. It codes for CASSLGAGATGELFF.

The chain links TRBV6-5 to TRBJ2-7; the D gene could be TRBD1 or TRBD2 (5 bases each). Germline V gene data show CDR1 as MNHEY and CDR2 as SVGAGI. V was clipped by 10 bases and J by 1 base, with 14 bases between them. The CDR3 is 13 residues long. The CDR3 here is CATRDHQSYEQYF. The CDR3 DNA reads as TGTGCCACCCGGGACCACCAATCCTACGAGCAGTACTTC.

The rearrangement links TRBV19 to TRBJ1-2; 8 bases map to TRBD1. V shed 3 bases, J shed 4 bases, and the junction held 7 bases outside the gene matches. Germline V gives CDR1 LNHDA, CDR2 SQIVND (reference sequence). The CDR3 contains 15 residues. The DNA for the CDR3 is TGTGCCAGTAGTATGGTTCAGGGGGCCTCCTATGGCTACACCTTC. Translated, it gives CASSMVQGASYGYTF. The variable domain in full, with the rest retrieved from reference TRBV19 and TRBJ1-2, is DGGITQSPKYLFRKEGQNVTLSCEQNLNHDAMYWYRQDPGQGLRLIYYSQIVNDFQKGDIAEGYSVSREKKESFPLTVTSAQKNPTAFYLCASSMVQGASYGYTFGSGTRLTVV.

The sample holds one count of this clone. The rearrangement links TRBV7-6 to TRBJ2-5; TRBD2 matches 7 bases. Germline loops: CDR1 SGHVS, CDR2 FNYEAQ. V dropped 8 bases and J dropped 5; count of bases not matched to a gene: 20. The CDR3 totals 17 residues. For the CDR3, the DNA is TGTGCCAGCGCAGGAGCCGTGAGCGGGAAAGGAGGGGAGACCCAGTACTTC. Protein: CASAGAVSGKGGETQYF.

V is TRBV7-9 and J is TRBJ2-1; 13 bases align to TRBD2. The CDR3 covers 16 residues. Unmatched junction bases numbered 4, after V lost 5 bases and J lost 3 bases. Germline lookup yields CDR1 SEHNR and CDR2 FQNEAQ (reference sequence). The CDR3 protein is CASSRGLAGNYNEQFF. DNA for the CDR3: TGTGCCAGCAGCAGGGGACTAGCGGGGAACTACAATGAGCAGTTCTTC.

CDR3 nucleotides: TGTGCCAGTACGGACTTACAGGGGCCTGAAGCTTTCTTT. Translated: CASTDLQGPEAFF. This chain uses TRBV19 with TRBJ1-1; 7 bases are a match to TRBD1. The germline gives CDR1 LNHDA, CDR2 SQIVND (reference sequence). This CDR3 comprises 13 residues. With V trimmed by 7 bases and J by 6 bases, 8 bases remained unmatched.

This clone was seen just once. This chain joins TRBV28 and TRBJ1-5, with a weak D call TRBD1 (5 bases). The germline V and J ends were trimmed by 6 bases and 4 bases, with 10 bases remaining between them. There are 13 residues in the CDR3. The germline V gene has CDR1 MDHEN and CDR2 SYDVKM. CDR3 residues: CASSSGRNQPQHF. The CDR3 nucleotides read TGTGCCAGCAGCTCGGGACGGAATCAGCCCCAGCATTTT.

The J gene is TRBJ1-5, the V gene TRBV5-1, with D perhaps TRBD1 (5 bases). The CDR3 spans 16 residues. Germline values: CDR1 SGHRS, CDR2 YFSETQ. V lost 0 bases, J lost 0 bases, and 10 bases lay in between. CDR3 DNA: TGCGCCAGCAGCTTGGGACCACAGGATAGCAATCAGCCCCAGCATTTT. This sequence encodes CASSLGPQDSNQPQHF.

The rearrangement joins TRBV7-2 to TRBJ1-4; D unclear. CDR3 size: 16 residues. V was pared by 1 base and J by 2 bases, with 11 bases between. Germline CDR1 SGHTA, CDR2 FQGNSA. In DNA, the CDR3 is TGTGCCAGCAGCTTAGGGGCATTGGTGACTAATGAAAAACTGTTTTTT. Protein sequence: CASSLGALVTNEKLFF.